Listed below are T cell receptor beta chains from one sample, sequenced in a study of blood T cell repertoires in COVID-19. Using immunoSEQ multiplex PCR, the repertoire was profiled, and TCRdb retains in-frame clones only, with some absent. The sample contains 50,000 to 80,000 clones, roughly 76% of which appear only once. Sample: peripheral blood. The receptors come from a human donor in a cohort sampled during active COVID-19. CDR3s include the opening cysteine and the closing phenylalanine or tryptophan. Fields, in order: D gene, CDR3 length, clone size, J gene, V gene, CDR3 DNA, CDR3 protein. A D gene is named only where the DNA matches it firmly. Size is stated for part of the rows, as once, few or many counts, or as a class when the clone is expanded.

d_gene: -
len: 15
abundance: -
j_gene: TRBJ2-2
v_gene: TRBV5-1
CDR3nt: TGCGCCACCAGGGGAGGGGATAAACTCTCCGGGGAGCTGTTTTTT
CDR3aa: CATRGGDKLSGELFF

d_gene: -
len: 15
abundance: -
j_gene: TRBJ2-2
v_gene: TRBV14
CDR3nt: TGTGCCAGCAGCCAGACAGGAATCGGCGCCGGGGAGCTGTTTTTT
CDR3aa: CASSQTGIGAGELFF

d_gene: -
len: 14
abundance: -
j_gene: TRBJ1-1
v_gene: TRBV7-2
CDR3nt: TGTGCCAGCAGCCCCCGACAGCCAAACACTGAAGCTTTCTTT
CDR3aa: CASSPRQPNTEAFF

d_gene: TRBD2
len: 14
abundance: few
j_gene: TRBJ2-3
v_gene: TRBV5-1
CDR3nt: TGCGCCAGCAGGCGCGGGGGGGCCACAGATACGCAGTATTTT
CDR3aa: CASRRGGATDTQYF

d_gene: TRBD1
len: 16
abundance: -
j_gene: TRBJ2-1
v_gene: TRBV30
CDR3nt: TGTGCCTGGAGTGCGGGACAGGGGCTCAGCTACAATGAGCAGTTCTTC
CDR3aa: CAWSAGQGLSYNEQFF

d_gene: -
len: 12
abundance: medium-sized
j_gene: TRBJ2-2
v_gene: TRBV3-1/TRBV3-2
CDR3nt: TGTGCCAGCAGCCAAGGAGGGGGGGAGCTGTTTTTT
CDR3aa: CASSQGGGELFF

d_gene: -
len: 16
abundance: once
j_gene: TRBJ2-2
v_gene: TRBV24-1
CDR3nt: TGTGCCACGAGCGTTACGACAGGCGCGAACACCGGGGAGCTGTTTTTT
CDR3aa: CATSVTTGANTGELFF

d_gene: -
len: 16
abundance: -
j_gene: TRBJ2-5
v_gene: TRBV11-2
CDR3nt: TGTGCCAGCAGCTCCACCGGGGTTTCTATCCAAGAGACCCAGTACTTC
CDR3aa: CASSSTGVSIQETQYF

d_gene: -
len: 14
abundance: -
j_gene: TRBJ2-7
v_gene: TRBV30
CDR3nt: TGTGCCTGGAGTGTGTGGCAGGGTCGAGGCGAGCAGTACTTC
CDR3aa: CAWSVWQGRGEQYF

d_gene: -
len: 15
abundance: -
j_gene: TRBJ2-2
v_gene: TRBV27
CDR3nt: TGTGCCAGCAGTCCAGGACACGCGAACACCGGGGAGCTGTTTTTT
CDR3aa: CASSPGHANTGELFF

d_gene: -
len: 13
abundance: few
j_gene: TRBJ2-2
v_gene: TRBV11-2
CDR3nt: TGTGCCAGCAGACTAAGCCCTCCCGGGGAGCTGTTTTTT
CDR3aa: CASRLSPPGELFF

d_gene: -
len: 14
abundance: -
j_gene: TRBJ2-3
v_gene: TRBV30
CDR3nt: TGTGCCTGGAGTGTACGACAGAACACAGATACGCAGTATTTT
CDR3aa: CAWSVRQNTDTQYF

d_gene: TRBD1
len: 14
abundance: -
j_gene: TRBJ1-5
v_gene: TRBV5-1
CDR3nt: TGCGCCAGCAGCTCTGGACAGGCCGAGGGGCCCCAGCATTTT
CDR3aa: CASSSGQAEGPQHF

d_gene: -
len: 15
abundance: once
j_gene: TRBJ2-3
v_gene: TRBV4-3
CDR3nt: TGCGCCAGCAGCCAAGATTCGAGGGCCGCAGATACGCAGTATTTT
CDR3aa: CASSQDSRAADTQYF